This T cell receptor beta chain appears in the sequencing data of a study of blood T cells in healthy people across ages (dated by TCRdb to 2015 to 2017). At the level of the whole study: In model experiments, roughly one uniquely barcoded TCR beta cDNA molecule per two T cells was captured by template switching. The study measured age-related changes in TCR beta repertoire diversity using deep sequencing normalized with unique cDNA molecular identifiers. The donors were split into four age groups: young (average 16 years), middle-aged (nearly 40), aged (62) and long-lived (over 75). For two donors (one aged 18 to 30 and one aged 80 or older), the study analyzed two additional independent replicas of 1 million unique cDNA reads from the same blood draw. Paper-wide results and their limitations: Estimates of total diversity from one million sequenced T cells were regarded as lower bounds and underestimates. Conclusive comparison of naive and antigen-experienced compartments was prevented by the profiling of bulk unsorted PBMCs. As age increased, observed TCR beta diversity per million T cells dropped in a roughly linear way, and a significant reduction was already evident by age about 36. The CMV infection status of donors was not known, potentially confounding age-related changes in expanded clonotypes. Compared with the aged group, more naive CD4+ T cells, fewer expanded clones and increased TCR diversity were shown by the long-lived group, suggesting age selection. Observed TCR beta diversity correlated strongly with the percentage of naive T cells measured by flow cytometry.

Library method: 5' RACE. Sequencing was carried out with an Illumina HiSeq 2500. A second PCR of roughly 7 to 11 cycles was run with a J-beta primer mix and a sample-barcoded 5' primer. A template-switch 5' adaptor carrying 12 random nucleotides introduced a unique molecular identifier onto each TCR beta cDNA molecule. Each sample yielded at least 2.5 million CDR3-containing paired-end reads. All of the RNA was converted into first-strand cDNA using the Mint cDNA synthesis kit, with a TRBC-specific oligonucleotide serving as the primer. Following uracil-DNA glycosylase treatment, a first 18-cycle PCR with universal primers M1SS and BC2_uni_R was performed on all cDNA. As for the original processing: For normalization, 1 million high-quality reads were randomly selected from each sample, with every read carrying a distinct molecular identifier. Reads with shared molecular identifiers were discarded instead of being binned into consensus sequences. MiTCR, run with a Q25 quality threshold and the strictest error-elimination algorithm, handled CDR3 identification, clonotype clustering and error correction. A nonparametric unseen species model with Euler transformation was used to estimate a lower bound on total TCR beta diversity. TCRdb itself trimmed the public reads at Q25 with fastp, ran MiXCR and retained productive beta chains. Each CDR3 protein appears once, grouped with its most common genes and DNA. None of the V and J calls come from the authors' own analysis; TCRdb made them. Recorded for this sample are 750,000 or so distinct CDR3 sequences; roughly 25% of them occurred a single time. The top ten hold 9.4% of the sample.

Systemically healthy Caucasian individuals from Russia, approximately 39 in total and aged roughly 6 to 95 years, were included as donors. Around 9.7 milliliters of peripheral blood were collected from each donor into EDTA-treated Vacutainer tubes. PBMCs were isolated by Ficoll-Paque density-gradient centrifugation, with at least 6 million obtained per sample. Total RNA was extracted from PBMCs with Trizol reagent, with at least 6 micrograms obtained per sample. For every donor, flow cytometry on a PBMC aliquot measured the percentage of naive CD45RAhigh/CD27high T cells. Including the terminal cysteine and phenylalanine, the CDR3 comprises 13 residues. The DNA shown is the 39-base CDR3, in frame from base 1. According to the germline V gene (reference sequence), CDR1 reads DFQATT and CDR2 reads SNEGSKA. V lost 2 bases and J lost 7 bases; the stretch between them is 11 bases long. Regarding this clonotype: Its antigen is still unknown. Base quality data are lacking; no much larger clone is found one base away.

These data were also filed under a second study, of T cells of mothers and their children. The other study reports the following: Donors were nine systemically healthy Caucasian individuals: three mothers and their six children. cDNA synthesis used all of the extracted RNA, with approximately 1.4 ug of RNA in each 15 ul reaction. Sample barcodes and 2-4 random nucleotides were added via the M1S primer in the second PCR. More than 8 million TCR beta CDR3 reads were obtained from each mother, and 2.5 million to 3.5 million reads were obtained from each child. Thymic selection similarly shapes TCR recombination output in related and unrelated pairs, with minor effect from inherited differences. Related mother-child pairs always showed normalized repertoire overlap that was slightly higher than in unrelated mother-child pairs, though the difference was never significant. No persistent microchimeric T cell clones were detected, at a sensitivity of 90 to 100 clones per million clonotypes. Deep NGS was used in the study to compare the TCR beta repertoires of mothers and children and to look for features that separate related mother-child pairs from unrelated individuals. On average, the children were 11 +/- 4 years old, while the mothers were roughly 36 +/- 4 years old. After adapter ligation with NEBNext reagents, the libraries were sequenced on Illumina HiSeq 2000 with 100+100 nt paired-end reads. To prevent cross-contamination, the mother and child libraries were prepared a month apart and were sequenced in separate runs. For each donor, between about 500,000 and 2,000,000 distinct TCR beta clonotypes were identified. Naive TCR beta clonotypes were estimated from low-frequency clonotypes matched to each donor's FACS-determined naive share, without sorting.

Specimen: blood. Recombination linked TRBV20-1 to TRBJ1-4, with the D gene call left open. This TCR came from a boy aged 10-17 years in good health. CDR3 region: CSARPRTGEKLFF. The DNA sequence is as follows: TGCAGTGCTAGACCGAGGACTGGTGAAAAACTGTTTTTT.